The 3 T cell receptor beta chains reported below all come from one sample, sequenced in a study of blood T cell repertoires in COVID-19. Clones were sequenced by immunoSEQ multiplex PCR, and TCRdb holds only the in-frame ones, with some missing. The sample has 250,000 to 350,000 clones; approximately 86% are singletons. Sequenced material: peripheral blood. The receptors were gathered from a woman aged 30 to 39 who had recovered from COVID-19.

The V gene is TRBV28, the J gene TRBJ1-5, with TRBD1 as a possible D gene (5 bases). The germline V gene has CDR1 MDHEN and CDR2 SYDVKM. The CDR3 consists of 15 residues. V dropped 5 bases and J dropped 1 base, with 12 bases sitting between them. Written as DNA, the CDR3 is TGTGCCAGCAGTGTCAGGGAGGGGAGCAATCAGCCCCAGCATTTT. Its translation is CASSVREGSNQPQHF.

The genes are TRBV6-5 and TRBJ1-1, with D possibly TRBD1 on 6 matching bases. CDR1 and CDR2 from the germline V gene are MNHEY and SVGAGI. The V and J ends lost 8 bases and 5 bases respectively, with 15 bases between them. CDR3 length equals 13 residues. In DNA form, the CDR3 reads TGTGCCAGCGGGTGGGGCAGGGGTACTGAAGCTTTCTTT. Protein: CASGWGRGTEAFF.

J is TRBJ2-1 and V is TRBV24-1, with 7 bases matching TRBD2. This CDR3 has 13 residues. CDR1 is KGHDR and CDR2 is SFDVKD in the germline V gene. Germline trimming cut 5 bases from V and 8 bases from J; bases unmatched to any gene: 5. The CDR3 region is CATSGGGYDEQFF. CDR3 in DNA: TGTGCCACCAGTGGGGGGGGGTACGATGAGCAGTTCTTC.